This T cell receptor (beta chain) was profiled in a study of shared clonotypes between healthy human individuals. At a deep level, the assay was run. The material for each subset, its genomic DNA, was split evenly across several immunoSEQ plates. Produced via immunoSEQ multiplex PCR; TCRdb's table is partial and in-frame only. The sample lists roughly 2,500,000 clones; more than 85% were seen once. Regarding the study as a whole: Compared with clonotypes that all four donors shared, non-shared clonotypes had lower generation probabilities. Naive subsets usually exceeded memory subsets in estimated richness.

As concerns this clone: The antigen is not known. Other DNA sequences in this specimen translate into the identical CDR3.

Germline-derived CDR1 and CDR2 are SGDLS and YYNGEE. The CDR3 consists of 15 residues. Trimming at V came to 4 bases and at J to 2 bases, leaving 3 bases not matched to a gene. Sequencing used naive CD4+ T cells from PBMCs. Subset of the sample: CD45RA+ positively selected. V gene TRBV9 combines with J gene TRBJ2-6; 7 bases line up with TRBD1. The TCR originated in a man aged 18-30 years in good health. Some clones in this sample may be carry-over from other donors' samples. The CDR3, as DNA: TGTGCCAGCAGCACGCAGGGGGCTGGGGCCAACGTCCTGACTTTC. Protein sequence: CASSTQGAGANVLTF.